This T cell receptor beta chain was retrieved from a study of T cells in Graves' hyperthyroidism and ophthalmopathy. This CDR3 is built from 14 residues. Trimming took 5 bases from V and 2 from J, leaving 12 bases between them. Germline V CDR1 and CDR2: SEHNR, FQNEAQ (reference sequence). TCR beta CDR3 sequences were amplified from RNA transcripts. The HTBI primer set drove a first-round RT-PCR of the TCR CDR3. TCRdb reanalysed the multiplex PCR reads using MiXCR and keeps one entry per CDR3 protein. This repertoire shows about 92,000 distinct CDR3 sequences, approximately 56% found once; its top ten account for around 27%. This clonotype was seen repeatedly, ten times or more.

The chain recombines TRBV7-9 with TRBJ1-1; unclear D gene. The receptor's source is a woman in her thirties or forties with Graves' hyperthyroidism. The sequenced sample was blood. CDR3 coding DNA: TGTGCCAGCAGCCTGACCAAGGGTAACACTGAAGCTTTCTTT. This sequence encodes CASSLTKGNTEAFF.